The entry below gives a single TCR beta chain sequence along with its context. No cognate antigen has been identified for it. No much larger clone exists at a distance of one base, and base qualities are not known. The time point tag for this specimen amounts to: baseline before first vaccination. Vaccinee samples came from UK trials COV001 and COV002, including a single-blind randomized controlled phase 2/3 trial of AZD1222 (ChAdOx1 nCoV-19) in healthy adults. For TCRbeta chain sequencing, PBMC samples were collected from trial participants at day 0 and at day 28 after the second dose. The CDR3 runs 16 amino acids, cysteine and phenylalanine included. Kept here is only the CDR3 DNA, which spans 48 bases and is read in frame from base 1. Looking up the germline V gene yields CDR1 LGHNA and CDR2 YNFKEQ. V is cut by 4 bases and J by 9 bases, and the space between the germline ends is 19 bases. This sample was included in a study of T cell responses to AZD1222 COVID-19 vaccine (dated by TCRdb to the early 2020s). For the wider study: AZD1222 recipients given second doses at about 4 weeks or at about 12 weeks were pooled, since spike-specific TCR depth and breadth were not found to differ between the two schedules. Trial participants were enrolled by age into 18-55, 56-69 and 70-plus year subgroups, with approximately 150, 30 and 60 TCR-sequenced participants respectively. A total of about 250 trial participants underwent TCR sequencing, of whom approximately 200 had received two doses of AZD1222 and around 26 had received two doses of the MenACWY control vaccine.

Results and caveats for the whole study, not just this receptor: A significant rise in spike-specific TCR breadth and depth was observed after two AZD1222 doses relative to day 0 and relative to MenACWY recipients. Vaccine-associated CD4 TCRs spanned the whole spike protein, with dominant responses in regions 160-218 and 743-854. Participants were mostly white British and included more females than males, and it was suggested by the authors that clonal diversity may have been underestimated. Reportedly, almost half of the unique spike-specific TCRs recognized epitopes lying outside the regions that are mutated in the B.1.351 and B.1.1.7 variants. The 56-69-year group was small, and its depth increase did not reach significance, likely because of low power. Conclusions about previously exposed vaccinees are limited, since just five to seven AZD1222 recipients were seropositive for SARS-CoV-2 at baseline. No day 14 peak-response samples were available, so repertoires were characterized only after the peak T cell response.

The CDR3 regions of human TCRbeta chains were analyzed by immunosequencing. As for the authors' bioinformatics: TCRs in the repertoires were compared against a reference library of SARS-CoV-2-specific TCRs that had been generated with the MIRA antigen-specificity platform. Breadth meant the fraction of unique TCRs that were SARS-CoV-2-associated, whereas depth meant the fraction of total T cells that were SARS-CoV-2-associated. Each spike-specific TCR was assigned to its reactive spike region and to a CD4 or CD8 class using the MIRA data. Log10-transformed breadth and depth values were compared by one-way ANOVA with Sidak's multiple comparisons tests. TCRdb's version of the immuneACCESS table is confined to in-frame rearrangements and falls short of the full clone set. An unresolved V gene accounts for under half of the shortfall where checked; the remainder is of unknown origin. V and J calls and clone size are copied from that table; D and trimming were computed from the DNA. The sample has approximately 110,000 clones on record, around nine tenths of them singletons. About 1.2% of the sample is held by the ten biggest clonotypes.

Sequencing was performed on peripheral blood, taken on day 0 of AZD1222 vaccination. This chain joins TRBV4-2 to TRBJ1-6; the D gene is perhaps TRBD1, on 5 matching bases. The TCR comes from an adult in good health. The DNA sequence is given as TGTGCCAGCAGCCCGGGGGGAGGGAGGTCTGGTTCACCCCTCCACTTT. The resulting protein is CASSPGGGRSGSPLHF.